This section outlines one TCR beta chain sequence together with its context. Its specificity is not known. The entry originates in a study of cytomegalovirus exposure and HLA in healthy donors. Study-level points and caveats: It was found in a later analysis that first-cohort TCR clusters tended to co-occur in the 130 or so validation repertoires.

With 2 bases removed from V and 0 bases from J, the gap between germline ends came to 16 bases. Per the germline V gene, CDR1 is ENHRY and CDR2 is SYGVKD. The CDR3 extends over 17 amino acids. The protocol was immunoSEQ multiplex PCR, while the TCRdb copy is restricted to in-frame clones and leaves out a portion. Among about 120,000 clones listed, about 85% were seen once. This sequence joins TRBV10-3 and TRBJ1-1, with D perhaps matching TRBD1 (5 bases). This sequence originates from a woman aged 25 to 39 in good health and CMV-seronegative. Sequencing used PBMCs. CDR3 protein: CAISEGAGINMNTEAFF. For the CDR3, the DNA is TGTGCCATCAGTGAGGGGGCAGGGATCAACATGAACACTGAAGCTTTCTTT.